This T cell receptor beta chain was identified in a study of shared clonotypes between healthy human individuals. Study observations and caveats: Around 5% of naive CD4 clonotypes were common to a handful of donors.

Data came from immunoSEQ multiplex PCR; TCRdb stores just in-frame clones and leaves some out. The sample carries millions of clones, roughly nine tenths recorded once. Concerning this clone itself: What it binds is not known.

Sequencing used naive CD4+ T cells sorted from blood. Subset noted: CD45RA+ positively selected. This receptor was obtained from a man in his late teens or twenties in good health.

DNA for the CDR3: TGTGCCAGCAGCTTATCTGGGATAACCTACGAGCAGTACTTC. It translates to CASSLSGITYEQYF. V usage is TRBV7-2 and J usage is TRBJ2-7; D remains unclear. From germline, CDR1 is SGHTA and CDR2 FQGNSA. Deletions cut 2 bases from V and 2 bases from J, with 10 bases between. The CDR3 loop spans 14 amino acids.